These T cell receptor beta chains were read from a single sample in a study of cytotoxic CD8 clonotypes in ibrutinib-treated CLL. The method was immunoSEQ multiplex PCR; TCRdb's version includes in-frame clones alone and lacks a portion of them. This repertoire shows some 93,000 clones, 78% found once; its top ten account for 25% to 40%. The input for sequencing was PBMCs, taken after 12 months of ibrutinib treatment. These receptors originate from a human donor with chronic lymphocytic leukemia. Both conserved end residues are part of each CDR3. The D gene is left open where the match is weak. Size tells how often a clone was seen (once, few, many) or the class of an expanded clone, and some rows leave it out.

cdr3_nt	cdr3_aa	v_call	clone_size	j_call	d_call
TGCGCCAGCGCGAGACAGGGAGGCGAGACCCAGTACTTC	CASARQGGETQYF	TRBV5-1	-	TRBJ2-5	-
TGTGCCAGCAGCTTACGAGCGGGGGCGTCCTACAATGAGCAGTTCTTC	CASSLRAGASYNEQFF	TRBV7-3	-	TRBJ2-1	TRBD2
TGTGCCAGCAGCTCTCAGGCGCCCCGTACTGAAGCTTTCTTT	CASSSQAPRTEAFF	TRBV7-2	once	TRBJ1-1	-
TGTGCCAGCAGCAGAACGGGGGATTCTAACACAGATACGCAGTATTTT	CASSRTGDSNTDTQYF	TRBV11-1	-	TRBJ2-3	-
TGTGCCAGCAGCCCGGGACAGGGGGTTGGCTACACCTTC	CASSPGQGVGYTF	TRBV6-1	few	TRBJ1-2	TRBD1
TGTGCCAGCAGTGCGGACCCAGGGTGGAGAAGTTCACCCCTCCACTTT	CASSADPGWRSSPLHF	TRBV2	-	TRBJ1-6	-
TGTGCCAGTACCCCAGCGGGGGTATACAATGAGCAGTTCTTC	CASTPAGVYNEQFF	TRBV19	-	TRBJ2-1	TRBD2
TGTGCCAGCAGTGGGAGGGATGACAGGAAGAACACTGAAGCTTTCTTT	CASSGRDDRKNTEAFF	TRBV6-1	-	TRBJ1-1	-
TGTGCCAGCAGCTTACTCTGGGGGGGAAACACCGGGGAGCTGTTTTTT	CASSLLWGGNTGELFF	TRBV28	-	TRBJ2-2	TRBD2
TGTGCCAGCAGGAGATCTCAGAACACTGAAGCTTTCTTT	CASRRSQNTEAFF	TRBV6-5	few	TRBJ1-1	-
TGTGCCAGCAGCTTTAGTGAGATTCGGGACTACTATGGCTACACCTTC	CASSFSEIRDYYGYTF	TRBV5-6	-	TRBJ1-2	-
TGTGCCAGCAGCCTCAGTCAAGACTCTGGAAACACCATATATTTT	CASSLSQDSGNTIYF	TRBV7-8	-	TRBJ1-3	-
TGCGCCAGCAGTTCACAGTGGCGAGCCTACGAGCAGTACTTC	CASSSQWRAYEQYF	TRBV10-2	-	TRBJ2-7	-
TGTGCCAGCAGCCTAACAGGGAACTATGGCTACACCTTC	CASSLTGNYGYTF	TRBV6-5	few	TRBJ1-2	-
TGCGCCAGCAGCCAAGTTGGGGCTTATCAGCCCCAGCATTTT	CASSQVGAYQPQHF	TRBV4-1	once	TRBJ1-5	-
TGTGCCAGCAGCTTAGTGTTGAGCGGGGGGGCACCTGAGCAGTTCTTC	CASSLVLSGGAPEQFF	TRBV11-3	-	TRBJ2-1	TRBD2
TGTGCCAGCAGCCAAGGGGCCACAGGGGGCACTGAAGCTTTCTTT	CASSQGATGGTEAFF	TRBV4-2	-	TRBJ1-1	TRBD1
TGTGCCACCAGCAGAGTCGGGACTAGCGGGGGGCCAATAACAGATACGCAGTATTTT	CATSRVGTSGGPITDTQYF	TRBV15	-	TRBJ2-3	TRBD2
TGTGCCAGCAGCGGGAGGGTCTCTAGCACAGATACGCAGTATTTT	CASSGRVSSTDTQYF	TRBV5-4	-	TRBJ2-3	TRBD2
TGTGCCAGCAGCGTAAGAGAACAGGGTGTACCCGAAGCTTTCTTT	CASSVREQGVPEAFF	TRBV9	-	TRBJ1-1	-
TGTGCCAGCAGCTTAGCGGGGGGAGATACGCAGTATTTT	CASSLAGGDTQYF	TRBV7-7	-	TRBJ2-3	-
TGTGCCAGCAGCTTAAGTCGGGGAGGCACAGATACGCAGTATTTT	CASSLSRGGTDTQYF	TRBV7-3	-	TRBJ2-3	-
TGTGCCTGGAGTGTAAGGGATAACGATGGCTACACCTTC	CAWSVRDNDGYTF	TRBV30	few	TRBJ1-2	-
TGTGCCAGCAGTGAACCGGGGAAAGGCAATCAGCCCCAGCATTTT	CASSEPGKGNQPQHF	TRBV6-1	-	TRBJ1-5	-
TGTGCCAGCAGCTTACGACGCCAGACCTACAATGAGCAGTTCTTC	CASSLRRQTYNEQFF	TRBV7-6	-	TRBJ2-1	-